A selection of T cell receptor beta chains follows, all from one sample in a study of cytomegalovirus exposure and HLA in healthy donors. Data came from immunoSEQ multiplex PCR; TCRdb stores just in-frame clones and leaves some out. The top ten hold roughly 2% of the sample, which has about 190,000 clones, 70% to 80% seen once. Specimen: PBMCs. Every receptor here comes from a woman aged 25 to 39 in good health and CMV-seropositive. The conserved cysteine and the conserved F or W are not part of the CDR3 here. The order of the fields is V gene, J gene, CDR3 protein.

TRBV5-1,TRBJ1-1,ASSEQATEAF
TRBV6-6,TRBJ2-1,ASSQGLLPGNEQF
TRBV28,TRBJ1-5,ASRRTLQGAYQPQH
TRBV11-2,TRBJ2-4,ASSLEGLSIQY
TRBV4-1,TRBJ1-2,ASSQQWGPTGNGYT
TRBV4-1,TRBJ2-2,ASSSRSLETGELF
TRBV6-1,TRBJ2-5,ASIRTAGAQETQY
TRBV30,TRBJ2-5,AWIKRGGQETQY
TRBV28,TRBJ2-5,ASSPGQGRETQY
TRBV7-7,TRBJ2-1,ASSAAGGPFYEQF
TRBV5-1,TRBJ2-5,ASSLERGYQETQY
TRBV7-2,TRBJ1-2,ASSPRVGGMSYGYT
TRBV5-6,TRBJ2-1,ASSPPAGAVSYNEQF
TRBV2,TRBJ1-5,ASSERTGYQPQH
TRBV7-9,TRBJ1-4,ASSLATENEKLF
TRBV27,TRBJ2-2,ASSPGVGGVAGELF
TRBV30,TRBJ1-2,AWRIDRGGGYT
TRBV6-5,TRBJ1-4,ASSSPGQSHEKLF
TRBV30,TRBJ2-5,AWGHLQETQY
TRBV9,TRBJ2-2,ASSSGQQGVKTGELF
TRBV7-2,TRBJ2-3,ASRQDYQGTDTQY
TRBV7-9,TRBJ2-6,ASSLRTEATSGANVLT
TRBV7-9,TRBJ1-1,ASSSGQGTVAEAF
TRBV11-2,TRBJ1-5,ASSLTGDQPQH